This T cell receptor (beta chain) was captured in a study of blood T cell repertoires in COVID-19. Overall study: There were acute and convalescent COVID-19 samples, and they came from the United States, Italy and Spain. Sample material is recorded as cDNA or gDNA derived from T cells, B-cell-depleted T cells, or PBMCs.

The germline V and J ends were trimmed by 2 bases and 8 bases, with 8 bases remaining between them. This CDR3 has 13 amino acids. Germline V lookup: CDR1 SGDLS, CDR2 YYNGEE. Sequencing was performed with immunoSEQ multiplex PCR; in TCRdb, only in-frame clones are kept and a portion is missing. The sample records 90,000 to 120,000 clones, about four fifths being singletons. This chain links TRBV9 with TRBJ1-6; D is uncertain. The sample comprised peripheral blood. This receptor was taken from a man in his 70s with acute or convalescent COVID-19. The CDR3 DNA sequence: TGTGCCAGCAGCGTCGGTGACTATTCACCCCTCCACTTT. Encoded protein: CASSVGDYSPLHF. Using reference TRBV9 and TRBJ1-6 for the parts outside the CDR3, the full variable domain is DSGVTQTPKHLITATGQRVTLRCSPRSGDLSVYWYQQSLDQGLQFLIQYYNGEERAKGNILERFSAQQFPDLHSELNLSSLELGDSALYFCASSVGDYSPLHFGNGTRLTVT.